The rows below give T cell receptor beta chains drawn from one sample of a study of cytomegalovirus exposure and HLA in healthy donors. TCRdb's table, derived via immunoSEQ multiplex PCR, lists solely in-frame clones and lacks some. The sample data list 70,000 to 100,000 clones. The specimen was PBMCs. These TCRs come from a girl aged 10 to 17 in good health and CMV-seropositive. The CDR3 runs from the conserved cysteine through the conserved F or W. The D gene is left open where the match is weak.

CDR3aa,CDR3nt,j_gene,v_gene,d_gene
CATFPGQGAEAFF,TGTGCCACCTTTCCGGGACAGGGGGCTGAAGCTTTCTTT,TRBJ1-1,TRBV10-3,TRBD1
CASSYANPSSGYTF,TGTGCCAGCAGCTACGCCAACCCTTCGAGTGGCTACACCTTC,TRBJ1-2,TRBV5-6,-
CASSLAQGPYEQYF,TGCGCCAGCAGCTTGGCTCAGGGGCCCTACGAGCAGTACTTC,TRBJ2-7,TRBV5-1,-
CASSPEGGFQETQYF,TGTGCCAGCAGCCCCGAGGGGGGGTTCCAAGAGACCCAGTACTTC,TRBJ2-5,TRBV7-2,-
CASSLDRGRGNQPQHF,TGTGCCAGCAGCTTGGACAGGGGGAGAGGCAATCAGCCCCAGCATTTT,TRBJ1-5,TRBV5-6,TRBD1
CSALGSVGYTF,TGCAGTGCTCTAGGGAGTGTGGGCTACACCTTC,TRBJ1-2,TRBV20-1,-
CASSLVGTGNTEAFF,TGCGCCAGCAGCTTGGTTGGGACAGGGAACACTGAAGCTTTCTTT,TRBJ1-1,TRBV5-1,TRBD1
CASSPGGGLSTDTQYF,TGTGCCAGCAGCCCAGGGGGCGGCTTAAGCACAGATACGCAGTATTTT,TRBJ2-3,TRBV11-2,TRBD1
CASSYGGSGANVLTF,TGTGCCAGCAGTTACGGCGGCTCTGGGGCCAACGTCCTGACTTTC,TRBJ2-6,TRBV6-6,-
CASSLDVQTEAFF,TGTGCCAGCAGCTTAGATGTCCAGACTGAAGCTTTCTTT,TRBJ1-1,TRBV7-9,-
CAWSGLAGGNEQFF,TGTGCCTGGAGTGGTCTAGCGGGGGGCAATGAGCAGTTCTTC,TRBJ2-1,TRBV30,TRBD2
CASSVGEGSNSPLHF,TGTGCCAGCAGCGTAGGGGAGGGTAGTAATTCACCCCTCCACTTT,TRBJ1-6,TRBV9,-
CASSLSGAGSNQPQHF,TGTGCCAGCAGTTTATCGGGGGCTGGGAGCAATCAGCCCCAGCATTTT,TRBJ1-5,TRBV27,-
CASSQEQTGAYGYTF,TGCGCCAGCAGCCAAGAGCAAACAGGGGCCTATGGCTACACCTTC,TRBJ1-2,TRBV4-1,TRBD1
CSVLTTLQENQYF,TGCAGCGTTCTAACGACACTCCAAGAGAACCAGTACTTC,TRBJ2-5,TRBV29-1,-
CASSDPGRGAPQHF,TGTGCCAGCAGCGACCCGGGACGGGGGGCGCCCCAGCATTTT,TRBJ1-5,TRBV6-1,-
CASSQPRLAGGTYNEQFF,TGCGCCAGCAGCCAACCAAGACTAGCGGGGGGTACCTACAATGAGCAGTTCTTC,TRBJ2-1,TRBV4-1,TRBD2
CASTPLGRRTGELFF,TGTGCCAGTACCCCCCTGGGGCGTCGAACCGGGGAGCTGTTTTTT,TRBJ2-2,TRBV19,-
CASSATGGSNTQYF,TGTGCCAGCAGCGCTACGGGGGGCTCGAATACGCAGTATTTT,TRBJ2-3,TRBV9,-
CASNSVNYGYTF,TGTGCCAGCAATTCGGTGAACTATGGCTACACCTTC,TRBJ1-2,TRBV28,-
CASSVWQGETQYF,TGTGCCAGCAGCGTATGGCAGGGAGAGACCCAGTACTTC,TRBJ2-5,TRBV9,-
CASKDRGSGGKETQYF,TGTGCCAGCAAAGACAGGGGTAGCGGGGGTAAGGAGACCCAGTACTTC,TRBJ2-5,TRBV6-6,-
CASSQGRGMNTGELFF,TGCGCCAGCAGCCAAGGGCGCGGGATGAACACCGGGGAGCTGTTTTTT,TRBJ2-2,TRBV4-1,-
CASSLRQGKNTEAFF,TGTGCCAGCAGCTTAAGACAGGGCAAGAACACTGAAGCTTTCTTT,TRBJ1-1,TRBV7-9,TRBD1
CASSQERGGETQYF,TGCGCCAGCAGCCAAGAAAGGGGTGGGGAGACCCAGTACTTC,TRBJ2-5,TRBV4-3,-
CASSHKQGPNSPLHF,TGTGCCAGCAGCCATAAACAGGGCCCCAATTCACCCCTCCACTTT,TRBJ1-6,TRBV9,-
CASSDSRSYNSPLHF,TGTGCCAGCAGCGACAGTCGCTCCTATAATTCACCCCTCCACTTT,TRBJ1-6,TRBV27,-
CASSQRTGGYEQYF,TGCGCCAGCAGCCAACGCACAGGGGGCTACGAGCAGTACTTC,TRBJ2-7,TRBV4-3,TRBD1
CASSANRQGGEQYF,TGTGCCAGCAGCGCTAACCGCCAGGGGGGCGAGCAGTACTTC,TRBJ2-7,TRBV9,-
CASSPGQGSTDTQYF,TGCGCCAGCAGCCCGGGACAGGGGAGCACAGATACGCAGTATTTT,TRBJ2-3,TRBV5-1,TRBD1
CASSLLAGGGETQYF,TGTGCCAGCAGCTTACTAGCGGGTGGAGGGGAGACCCAGTACTTC,TRBJ2-5,TRBV7-2,TRBD2
CASSPRGTYTEAFF,TGCGCCAGTTCCCCACGGGGGACGTACACTGAAGCTTTCTTT,TRBJ1-1,TRBV4-3,-
CASSHPKDRTEKLFF,TGTGCCAGCAGCCATCCCAAGGACAGGACTGAAAAACTGTTTTTT,TRBJ1-4,TRBV9,TRBD1
CSVGDRDRGPSGANVLTF,TGCAGCGTTGGGGACCGGGACAGGGGTCCCTCTGGGGCCAACGTCCTGACTTTC,TRBJ2-6,TRBV29-1,TRBD1
CATIRGGPRGSTDTQYF,TGTGCCACCATTCGCGGAGGGCCCCGGGGGAGCACAGATACGCAGTATTTT,TRBJ2-3,TRBV27,-
CASSEISGGPETQYF,TGTGCCAGCAGTGAAATTAGCGGGGGACCAGAGACCCAGTACTTC,TRBJ2-5,TRBV6-1,TRBD2
CASSLGTGAYEQYF,TGTGCCAGCAGCTTAGGGACAGGGGCCTACGAGCAGTACTTC,TRBJ2-7,TRBV13,TRBD1
CASRRLGSNIQYF,TGTGCCAGCAGGCGACTAGGGTCAAACATTCAGTACTTC,TRBJ2-4,TRBV27,-
CASSALQGTNEKLFF,TGTGCCAGCTCAGCCCTACAGGGAACTAATGAAAAACTGTTTTTT,TRBJ1-4,TRBV18,-
CASSVVAGGWTEAFF,TGTGCCAGCAGCGTAGTTGCGGGGGGATGGACTGAAGCTTTCTTT,TRBJ1-1,TRBV9,-
CASSDYTGELFF,TGTGCCAGCAGTGACTACACCGGGGAGCTGTTTTTT,TRBJ2-2,TRBV28,-